The clone carrying this T cell receptor (beta chain) was seen only a few times. This sample is part of a study of blood T cell repertoires in COVID-19. Study information: Acute and convalescent COVID-19 specimens originated in the United States, Italy and Spain. Sample material is recorded as cDNA or gDNA derived from T cells, B-cell-depleted T cells, or PBMCs.

Per the original methods: Estimation of nucleated cell counts was performed using reference gene primer amplification. The assay was immunoSEQ multiplex PCR, and TCRdb's table has in-frame clones only and misses some. D and trimming were read from the DNA, whereas the V and J calls and clone size are those reported in that table. The sample holds 120,000 or so clones, around two thirds seen once. There are 15 residues in the CDR3. CDR1 is MNHEY and CDR2 is SVGAGI in the germline V gene. V was trimmed by 7 bases and J by 1 base, leaving 16 bases between them. The clonotype originates from a woman in her seventies with acute or convalescent COVID-19. The chain is built from TRBV6-5 and TRBJ1-1, with D perhaps TRBD1 (5 bases). Sequencing used peripheral blood. The CDR3 DNA is TGTGCCAGCACCCTTGGGGCGGGGGGGAACACTGAAGCTTTCTTT. It codes for CASTLGAGGNTEAFF.